This T cell receptor (beta chain) emerged from a study of cytomegalovirus exposure and HLA in healthy donors. The germline gives CDR1 SGHDT, CDR2 YYEEEE. Trimming removed 0 bases at V and 11 bases at J, with 15 bases between. The CDR3 has 14 residues. PCR amplification relied on 60 Vbeta primers (plus 13 Jbeta primers). Assay used: immunoSEQ multiplex PCR; TCRdb lists only in-frame clones, some missing. The sample lists 150,000 to 200,000 clones; approximately 78% were seen once. The V call is TRBV5-6, the J call TRBJ1-3; tentative D call: TRBD1 (6 bases). Source material: PBMCs. The source of this sequence is a woman in her 40s in good health and CMV-seronegative. Here the CDR3 DNA reads TGTGCCAGCAGCTTGGAGCCAGGGGCTTCGTCCATATATTTT. Its protein is CASSLEPGASSIYF.